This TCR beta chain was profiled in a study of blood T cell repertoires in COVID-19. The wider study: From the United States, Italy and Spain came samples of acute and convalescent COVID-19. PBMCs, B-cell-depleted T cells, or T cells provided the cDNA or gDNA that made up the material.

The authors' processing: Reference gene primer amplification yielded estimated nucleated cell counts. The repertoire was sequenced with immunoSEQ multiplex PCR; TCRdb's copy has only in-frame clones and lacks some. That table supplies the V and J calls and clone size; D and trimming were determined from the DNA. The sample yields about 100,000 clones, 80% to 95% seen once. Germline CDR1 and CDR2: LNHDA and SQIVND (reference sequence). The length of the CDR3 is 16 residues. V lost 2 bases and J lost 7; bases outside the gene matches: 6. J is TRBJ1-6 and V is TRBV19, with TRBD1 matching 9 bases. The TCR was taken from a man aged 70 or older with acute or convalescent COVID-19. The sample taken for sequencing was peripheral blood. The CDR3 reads CASSIIGQGRNSPLHF. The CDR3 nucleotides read TGTGCCAGTAGTATAATCGGACAGGGGAGGAATTCACCCCTCCACTTT.